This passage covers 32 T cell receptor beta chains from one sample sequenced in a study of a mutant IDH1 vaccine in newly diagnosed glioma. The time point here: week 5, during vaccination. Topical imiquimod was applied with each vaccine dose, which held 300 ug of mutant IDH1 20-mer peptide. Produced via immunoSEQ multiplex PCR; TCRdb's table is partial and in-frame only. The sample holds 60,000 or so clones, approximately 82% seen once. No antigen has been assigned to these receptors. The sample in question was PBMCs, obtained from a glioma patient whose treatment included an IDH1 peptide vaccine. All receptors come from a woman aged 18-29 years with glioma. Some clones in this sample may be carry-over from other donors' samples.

The CDR3 DNA reads as TGCGCCAGCAGCAAGGGGACTAGCAGAGAGACCCAGTACTTC. It translates to CASSKGTSRETQYF. V gene TRBV4-1 combines with J gene TRBJ2-5; 9 nucleotides line up with TRBD2. This CDR3 comprises 14 residues. Germline values: CDR1 MGHRA, CDR2 YSYEKL. The V gene end was trimmed by 5 bases and the J gene end by 4 bases; junction bases not matched to a gene: 5.

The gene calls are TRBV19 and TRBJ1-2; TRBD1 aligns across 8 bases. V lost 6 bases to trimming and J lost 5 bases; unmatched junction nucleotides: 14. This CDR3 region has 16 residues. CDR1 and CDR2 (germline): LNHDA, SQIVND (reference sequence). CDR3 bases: TGTGCCAGTAGATCAAGGACAGGGTCAAGTCGATATGGCTACACCTTC. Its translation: CASRSRTGSSRYGYTF.

This chain's CDR3 is CATSGSRDWGNEQFF. As DNA, the CDR3 is TGTGCCACCAGTGGTTCGAGGGATTGGGGCAATGAGCAGTTCTTC. This chain joins TRBV15 and TRBJ2-1; D possibly corresponds to TRBD2 (5 bases). Germline loops: CDR1 LNHNV, CDR2 YYDKDF (reference sequence). The CDR3 spans 15 residues. V lost 6 bases and J 6 bases, leaving 18 bases between the germline ends. The full variable domain, its missing parts supplied by reference TRBV15 and TRBJ2-1, is DAMVIQNPRYQVTQFGKPVTLSCSQTLNHNVMYWYQQKSSQAPKLLFHYYDKDFNNEADTPDNFQSRRPNTSFCFLDIRSPGLGDTAMYLCATSGSRDWGNEQFFGPGTRLTVL.

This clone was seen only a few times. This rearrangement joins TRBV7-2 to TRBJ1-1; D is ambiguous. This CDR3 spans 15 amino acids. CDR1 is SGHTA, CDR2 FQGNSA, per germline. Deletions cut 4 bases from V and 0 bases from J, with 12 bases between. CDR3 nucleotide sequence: TGTGCCAGCAGCTCCCTGAGAGGGCTGAACACTGAAGCTTTCTTT. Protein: CASSSLRGLNTEAFF.

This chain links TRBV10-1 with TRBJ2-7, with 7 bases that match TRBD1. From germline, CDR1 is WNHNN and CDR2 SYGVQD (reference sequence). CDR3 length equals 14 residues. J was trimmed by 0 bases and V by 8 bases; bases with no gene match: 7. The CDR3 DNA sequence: TGCGCCAGCCCCACGTGGGACAGCTCCTACGAGCAGTACTTC. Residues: CASPTWDSSYEQYF.

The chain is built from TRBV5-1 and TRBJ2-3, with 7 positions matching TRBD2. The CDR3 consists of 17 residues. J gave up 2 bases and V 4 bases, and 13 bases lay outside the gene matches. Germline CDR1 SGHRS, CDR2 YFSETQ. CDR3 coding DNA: TGCGCCAGCAGCGCCCCTCTGCGGGGGTCTTCCACAGATACGCAGTATTTT. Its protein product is CASSAPLRGSSTDTQYF.

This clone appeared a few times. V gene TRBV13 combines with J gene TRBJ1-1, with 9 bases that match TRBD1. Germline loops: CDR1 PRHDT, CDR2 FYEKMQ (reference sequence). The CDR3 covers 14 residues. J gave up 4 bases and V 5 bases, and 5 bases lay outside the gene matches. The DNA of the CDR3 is TGTGCCAGCAGCGCCAGGACAGGGGTCACTGAAGCTTTCTTT. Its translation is CASSARTGVTEAFF.

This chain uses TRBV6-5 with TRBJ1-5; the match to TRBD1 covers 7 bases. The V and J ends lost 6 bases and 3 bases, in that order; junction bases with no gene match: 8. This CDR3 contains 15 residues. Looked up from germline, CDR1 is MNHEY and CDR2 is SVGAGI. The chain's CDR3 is CASSRGGQINQPQHF. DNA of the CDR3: TGTGCCAGCAGCCGCGGGGGACAGATCAATCAGCCCCAGCATTTT.

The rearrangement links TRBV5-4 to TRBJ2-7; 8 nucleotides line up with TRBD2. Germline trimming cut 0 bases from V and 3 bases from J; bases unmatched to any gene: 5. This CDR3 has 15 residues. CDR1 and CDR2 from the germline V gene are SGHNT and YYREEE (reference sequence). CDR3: CASSLDGGRFYEQYF. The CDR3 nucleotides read TGTGCCAGCAGCTTGGATGGCGGGAGGTTCTACGAGCAGTACTTC. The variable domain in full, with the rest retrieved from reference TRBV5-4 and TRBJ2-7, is ETGVTQSPTHLIKTRGQQVTLRCSSQSGHNTVSWYQQALGQGPQFIFQYYREEENGRGNFPPRFSGLQFPNYSSELNVNALELDDSALYLCASSLDGGRFYEQYFGPGTRLTVT.

CDR3 bases: TGTGCCTGGAGTACTGCGCCCAATACGCAGTATTTT. Amino acid sequence: CAWSTAPNTQYF. J is TRBJ2-3 and V is TRBV30; D not resolved. V was shortened by 2 bases and J by 7 bases, with 10 bases between the two germline ends. The CDR3 is 12 amino acids. In germline, CDR1 is GTSNPN, CDR2 SVGIG (reference sequence). Full variable domain (remainder filled in from reference TRBV30 and TRBJ2-3): SQTIHQWPATLVQPVGSPLSLECTVEGTSNPNLYWYRQAAGRGLQLLFYSVGIGQISSEVPQNLSASRPQDRQFILSSKKLLLSDSGFYLCAWSTAPNTQYFGPGTRLTVL.

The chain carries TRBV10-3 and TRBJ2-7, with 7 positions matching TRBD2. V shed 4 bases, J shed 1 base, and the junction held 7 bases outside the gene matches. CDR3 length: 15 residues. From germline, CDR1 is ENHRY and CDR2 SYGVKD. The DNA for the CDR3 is TGTGCCATCAGTGGTGGCGGGAGCGGGTCCTACGAGCAGTACTTC. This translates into CAISGGGSGSYEQYF.

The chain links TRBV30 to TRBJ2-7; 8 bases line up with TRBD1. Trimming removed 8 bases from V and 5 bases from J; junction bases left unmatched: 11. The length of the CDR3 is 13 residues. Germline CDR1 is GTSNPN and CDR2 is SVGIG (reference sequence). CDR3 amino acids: CAGQGLLGDEQYF. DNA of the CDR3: TGTGCCGGACAGGGTCTGCTAGGTGACGAGCAGTACTTC.

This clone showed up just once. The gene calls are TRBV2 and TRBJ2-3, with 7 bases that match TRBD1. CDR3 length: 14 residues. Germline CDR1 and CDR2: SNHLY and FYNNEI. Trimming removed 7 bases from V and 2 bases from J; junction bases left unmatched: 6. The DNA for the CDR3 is TGTGCCAGCAAGGACAGGCCGAACACAGATACGCAGTATTTT. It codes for CASKDRPNTDTQYF.

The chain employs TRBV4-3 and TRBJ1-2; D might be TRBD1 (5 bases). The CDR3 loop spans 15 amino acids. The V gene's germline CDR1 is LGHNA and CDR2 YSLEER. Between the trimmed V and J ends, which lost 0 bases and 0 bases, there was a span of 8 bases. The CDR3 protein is CASSQEGTPNYGYTF. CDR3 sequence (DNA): TGCGCCAGCAGCCAAGAAGGGACTCCTAACTATGGCTACACCTTC.

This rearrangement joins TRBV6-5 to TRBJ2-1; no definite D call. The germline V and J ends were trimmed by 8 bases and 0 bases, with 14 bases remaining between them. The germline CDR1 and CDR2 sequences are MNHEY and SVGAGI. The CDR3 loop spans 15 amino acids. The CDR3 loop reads CASGQSRNSYNEQFF. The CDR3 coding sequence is TGTGCCAGCGGTCAAAGCCGAAACTCCTACAATGAGCAGTTCTTC.

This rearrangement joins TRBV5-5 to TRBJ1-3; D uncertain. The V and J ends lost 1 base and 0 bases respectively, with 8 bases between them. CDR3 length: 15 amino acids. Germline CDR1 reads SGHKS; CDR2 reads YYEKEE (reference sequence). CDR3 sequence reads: CASSLTPTSGNTIYF. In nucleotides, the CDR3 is TGTGCCAGCAGCTTGACACCCACCTCTGGAAACACCATATATTTT.

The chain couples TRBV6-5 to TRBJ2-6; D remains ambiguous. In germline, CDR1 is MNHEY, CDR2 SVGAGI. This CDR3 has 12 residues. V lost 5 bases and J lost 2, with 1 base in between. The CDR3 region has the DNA TGTGCCAGCAGTGCTGGGGCCAACGTCCTGACTTTC. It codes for CASSAGANVLTF.

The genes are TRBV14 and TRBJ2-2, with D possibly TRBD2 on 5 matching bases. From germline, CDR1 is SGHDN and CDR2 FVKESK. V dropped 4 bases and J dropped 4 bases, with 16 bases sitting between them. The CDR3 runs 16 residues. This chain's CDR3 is CASSLRTQGSTGELFF. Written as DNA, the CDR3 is TGTGCCAGCAGCCTCAGGACCCAAGGGAGCACCGGGGAGCTGTTTTTT.

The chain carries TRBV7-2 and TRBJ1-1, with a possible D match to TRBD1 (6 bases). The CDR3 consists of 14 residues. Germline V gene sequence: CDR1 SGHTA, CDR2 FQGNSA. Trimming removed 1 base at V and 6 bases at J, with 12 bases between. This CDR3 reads CASSLVPRGAEAFF. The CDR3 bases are TGTGCCAGCAGCTTAGTACCGAGGGGGGCTGAAGCTTTCTTT.

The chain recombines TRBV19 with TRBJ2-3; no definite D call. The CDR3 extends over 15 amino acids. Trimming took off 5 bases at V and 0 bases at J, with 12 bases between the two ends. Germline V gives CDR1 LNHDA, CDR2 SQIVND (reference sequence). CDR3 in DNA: TGTGCCAGTAGTGCCTCGCGTCACAGCACAGATACGCAGTATTTT. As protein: CASSASRHSTDTQYF.

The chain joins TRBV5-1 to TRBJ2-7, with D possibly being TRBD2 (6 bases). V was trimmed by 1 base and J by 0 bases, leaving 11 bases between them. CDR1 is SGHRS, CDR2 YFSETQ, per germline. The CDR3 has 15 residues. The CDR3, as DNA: TGCGCCAGCAGCTTGTTGGGGGGACCCTCCTACGAGCAGTACTTC. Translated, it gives CASSLLGGPSYEQYF.

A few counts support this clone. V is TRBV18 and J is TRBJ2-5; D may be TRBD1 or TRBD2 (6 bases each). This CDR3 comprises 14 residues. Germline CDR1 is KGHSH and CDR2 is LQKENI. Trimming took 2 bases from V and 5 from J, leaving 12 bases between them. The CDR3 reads CASSPWQGRETQYF. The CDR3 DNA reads TGTGCCAGCTCACCATGGCAGGGGAGGGAGACCCAGTACTTC.

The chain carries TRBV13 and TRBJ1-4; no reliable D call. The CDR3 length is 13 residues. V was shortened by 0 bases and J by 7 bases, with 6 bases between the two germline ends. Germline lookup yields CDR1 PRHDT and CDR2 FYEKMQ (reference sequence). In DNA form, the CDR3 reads TGTGCCAGCAGCTTAGGGATACCTGAAAAACTGTTTTTT. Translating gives CASSLGIPEKLFF.

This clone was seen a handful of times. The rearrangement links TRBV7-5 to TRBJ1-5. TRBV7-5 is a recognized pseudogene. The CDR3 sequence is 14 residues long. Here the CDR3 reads CACPGPLAREPQHF. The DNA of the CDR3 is TGTGCCTGCCCCGGACCCCTAGCGAGAGAGCCCCAGCATTTT.

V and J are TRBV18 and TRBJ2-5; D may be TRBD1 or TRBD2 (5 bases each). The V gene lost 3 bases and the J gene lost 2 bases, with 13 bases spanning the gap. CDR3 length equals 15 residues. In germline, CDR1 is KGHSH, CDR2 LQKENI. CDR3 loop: CASSPSPGPQETQYF. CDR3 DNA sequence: TGTGCCAGCTCACCGAGCCCGGGACCTCAAGAGACCCAGTACTTC.

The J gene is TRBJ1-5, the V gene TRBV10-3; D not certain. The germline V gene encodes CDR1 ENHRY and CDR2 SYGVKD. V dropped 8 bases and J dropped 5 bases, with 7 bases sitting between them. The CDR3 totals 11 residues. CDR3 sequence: CAIAEYQPQHF. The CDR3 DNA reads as TGTGCCATCGCGGAGTATCAGCCCCAGCATTTT.

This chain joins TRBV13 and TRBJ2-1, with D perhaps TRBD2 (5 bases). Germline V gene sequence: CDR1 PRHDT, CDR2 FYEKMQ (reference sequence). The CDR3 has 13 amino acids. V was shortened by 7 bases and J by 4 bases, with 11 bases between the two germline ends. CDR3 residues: CASTLLAYNEQFF. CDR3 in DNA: TGTGCCAGCACCCTTTTAGCGTACAATGAGCAGTTCTTC. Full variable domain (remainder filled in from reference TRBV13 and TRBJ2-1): AAGVIQSPRHLIKEKRETATLKCYPIPRHDTVYWYQQGPGQDPQFLISFYEKMQSDKGSIPDRFSAQQFSDYHSELNMSSLELGDSALYFCASTLLAYNEQFFGPGTRLTVL.

The chain's CDR3 is CASSLVLAGSPQETQYF. DNA for the CDR3: TGTGCCAGCAGCTTGGTACTAGCGGGTTCCCCCCAAGAGACCCAGTACTTC. This chain links TRBV5-6 with TRBJ2-5; TRBD2 aligns across 9 bases. The trim removed 0 bases at V and 1 base at J, leaving 7 bases unmatched. This CDR3 has 17 amino acids. The germline V gene has CDR1 SGHDT and CDR2 YYEEEE.

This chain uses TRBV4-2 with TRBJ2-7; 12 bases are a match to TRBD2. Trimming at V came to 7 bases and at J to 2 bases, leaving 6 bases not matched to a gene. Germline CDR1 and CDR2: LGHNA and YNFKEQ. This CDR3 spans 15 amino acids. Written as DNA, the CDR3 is TGTGCCAGCAAAGCTAGCGGGAGGGCGCCCTACGAGCAGTACTTC. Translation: CASKASGRAPYEQYF.

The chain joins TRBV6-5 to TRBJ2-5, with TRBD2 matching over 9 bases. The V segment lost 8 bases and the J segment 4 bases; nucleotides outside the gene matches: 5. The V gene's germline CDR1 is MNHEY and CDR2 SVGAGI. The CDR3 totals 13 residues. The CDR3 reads CASGRGGRETQYF. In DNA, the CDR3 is TGTGCCAGCGGGCGGGGGGGCAGAGAGACCCAGTACTTC.

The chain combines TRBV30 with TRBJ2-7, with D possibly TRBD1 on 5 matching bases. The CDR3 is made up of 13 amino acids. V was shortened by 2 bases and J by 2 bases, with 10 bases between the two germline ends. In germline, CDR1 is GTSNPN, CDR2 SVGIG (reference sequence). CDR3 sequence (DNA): TGTGCCTGGAGTAAAGGGGCCCCCTACGAGCAGTACTTC. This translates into CAWSKGAPYEQYF.

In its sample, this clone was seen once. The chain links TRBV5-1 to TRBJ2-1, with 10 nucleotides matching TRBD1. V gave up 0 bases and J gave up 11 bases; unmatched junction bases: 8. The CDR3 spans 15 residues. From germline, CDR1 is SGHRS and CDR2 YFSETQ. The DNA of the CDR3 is TGCGCCAGCAGCTTGGCGGGACCGGGACAGGGGAAGCAGTTCTTC. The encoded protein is CASSLAGPGQGKQFF.